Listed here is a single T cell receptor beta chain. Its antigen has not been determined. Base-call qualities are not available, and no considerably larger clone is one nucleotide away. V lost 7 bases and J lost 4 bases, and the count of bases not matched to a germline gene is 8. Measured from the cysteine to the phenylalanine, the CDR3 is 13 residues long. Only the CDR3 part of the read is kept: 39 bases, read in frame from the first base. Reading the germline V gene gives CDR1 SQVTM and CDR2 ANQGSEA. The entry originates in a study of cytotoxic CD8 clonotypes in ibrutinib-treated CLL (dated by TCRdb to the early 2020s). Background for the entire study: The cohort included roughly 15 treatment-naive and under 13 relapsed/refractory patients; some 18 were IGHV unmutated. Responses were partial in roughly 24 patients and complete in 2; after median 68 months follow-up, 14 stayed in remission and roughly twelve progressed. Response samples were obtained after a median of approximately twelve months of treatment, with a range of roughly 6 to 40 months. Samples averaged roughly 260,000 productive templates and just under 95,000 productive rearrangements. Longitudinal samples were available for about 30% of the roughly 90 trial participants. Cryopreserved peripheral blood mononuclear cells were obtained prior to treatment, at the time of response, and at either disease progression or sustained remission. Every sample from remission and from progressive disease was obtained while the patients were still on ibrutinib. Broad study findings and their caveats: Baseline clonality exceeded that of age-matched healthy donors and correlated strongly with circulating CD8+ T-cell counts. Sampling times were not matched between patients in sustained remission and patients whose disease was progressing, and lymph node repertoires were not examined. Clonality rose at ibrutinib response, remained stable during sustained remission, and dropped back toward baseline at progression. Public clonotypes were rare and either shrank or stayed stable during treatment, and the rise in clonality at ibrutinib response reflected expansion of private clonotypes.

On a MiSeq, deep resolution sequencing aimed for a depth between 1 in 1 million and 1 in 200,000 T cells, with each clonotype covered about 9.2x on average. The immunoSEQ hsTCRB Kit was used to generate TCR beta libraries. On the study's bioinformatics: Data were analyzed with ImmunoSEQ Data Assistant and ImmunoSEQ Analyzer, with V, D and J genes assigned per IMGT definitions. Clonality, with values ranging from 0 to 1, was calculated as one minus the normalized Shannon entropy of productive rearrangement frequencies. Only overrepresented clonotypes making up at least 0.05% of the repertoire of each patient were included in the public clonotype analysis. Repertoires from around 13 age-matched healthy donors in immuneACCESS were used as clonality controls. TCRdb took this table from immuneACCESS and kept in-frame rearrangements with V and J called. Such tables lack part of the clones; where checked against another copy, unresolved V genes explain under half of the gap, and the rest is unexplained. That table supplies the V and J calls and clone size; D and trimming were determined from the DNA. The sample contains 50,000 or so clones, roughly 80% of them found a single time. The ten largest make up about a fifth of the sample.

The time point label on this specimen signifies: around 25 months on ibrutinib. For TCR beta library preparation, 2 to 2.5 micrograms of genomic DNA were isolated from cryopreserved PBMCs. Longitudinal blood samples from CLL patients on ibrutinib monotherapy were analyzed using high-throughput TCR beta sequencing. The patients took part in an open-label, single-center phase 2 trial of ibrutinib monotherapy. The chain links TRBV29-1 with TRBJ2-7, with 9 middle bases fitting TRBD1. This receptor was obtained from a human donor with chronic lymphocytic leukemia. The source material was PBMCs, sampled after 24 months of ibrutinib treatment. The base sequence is TGCAGCGCCGGGACAGGGAGTAGGTACGAGCAGTACTTC. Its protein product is CSAGTGSRYEQYF.